This T cell receptor (beta chain) was observed in a study of T cell responses to AZD1222 COVID-19 vaccine. Notes on the study in general: A mostly white British donor set with more females was recruited, and clonal diversity was possibly underestimated. Among AZD1222 vaccinees, only six or seven were seropositive at baseline. Among spike-specific TCRs, nearly half reportedly target unmutated variant regions. Researchers took repertoire samples only after the peak T cell response had come.

Sequenced by immunoSEQ multiplex PCR; TCRdb stores in-frame clones only, minus some. Of approximately 150,000 clones in the sample, roughly 90% were seen once. The V gene's germline CDR1 is SGHVS and CDR2 FQNEAQ. V lost 5 bases and J 4 bases, leaving 14 bases between the germline ends. The CDR3 totals 14 residues. For this clone: Its antigen remains unknown.

The input for sequencing was peripheral blood, taken 28 days after the second AZD1222 dose. The V and J genes are TRBV7-8 and TRBJ1-2, with a tentative D call TRBD1 (5 bases). This TCR was sampled from an adult who received the AZD1222 COVID-19 vaccine. CDR3 sequence (DNA): TGTGCCAGCAGCCTGACTGACAGTAGCTATGGCTACACCTTC. This encodes CASSLTDSSYGYTF.